This T cell receptor (beta chain) was profiled in a study of T cell responses to AZD1222 COVID-19 vaccine. Data came from immunoSEQ multiplex PCR; TCRdb stores just in-frame clones and leaves some out. The top ten clones hold under 7% of a sample with around 140,000 clones, around 90% of them seen once. General observations from the study: A reported finding is that nearly half of spike-specific TCRs target unmutated variant regions.

With respect to this clone: Antigen specificity is unknown.

V dropped 1 base and J dropped 0 bases, with 7 bases sitting between them. Germline-derived CDR1 and CDR2 are LNHDA and SQIVND (reference sequence). There are 15 residues in the CDR3. The clonotype was recovered from an adult who received the MenACWY meningococcal vaccine as a control. This chain uses TRBV19 with TRBJ1-5; no clear D gene. The sequencing here drew on peripheral blood, taken 28 days after the second dose of the MenACWY control vaccine. Written as DNA, the CDR3 is TGTGCCAGTAGTATAGGCACAGATAGCAATCAGCCCCAGCATTTT. It specifies CASSIGTDSNQPQHF.